These 12 T cell receptor beta chains came from one sample sequenced in a study of tumor-infiltrating lymphocytes in localized non-small cell lung cancer. Measured with immunoSEQ multiplex PCR; TCRdb has only the in-frame clones, and not every one. The profile shows around 9,600 clones, 60% to 80% of them singletons. The sequenced material came from lung tumor tissue. These TCRs come from a human donor with non-small cell lung cancer.

J is TRBJ2-2 and V is TRBV18; TRBD2 agrees at 8 bases. The V and J ends lost 3 bases and 5 bases, in that order; junction bases with no gene match: 8. CDR1 and CDR2 (germline): KGHSH, LQKENI. This CDR3 comprises 16 residues. CDR3 in amino acids: CASSPLAGGKTGELFF. Written as DNA, the CDR3 is TGTGCCAGCTCACCTCTCGCGGGAGGAAAAACCGGGGAGCTGTTTTTT.

The chain recombines TRBV27 with TRBJ2-7, with D possibly being TRBD1 (6 bases). The CDR3 has 13 residues. V was clipped by 2 bases and J by 6 bases, with 11 bases between them. CDR1 and CDR2 (germline): MNHEY, SMNVEV (reference sequence). The CDR3 DNA follows: TGTGCCAGCAGTTTACCCGGGACAACCGAGCAGTACTTC. Protein: CASSLPGTTEQYF.

This clone was observed a few times. The genes are TRBV6-1 and TRBJ1-1, with D hard to call. This CDR3 is built from 10 residues. Germline-derived CDR1 and CDR2 are MNHNS and SASEGT. With 6 bases removed from V and 2 bases from J, the gap between germline ends came to 1 base. In DNA form, the CDR3 reads TGTGCCAGCAGAAACACTGAAGCTTTCTTT. It codes for CASRNTEAFF.

V is TRBV2 and J is TRBJ2-7; perhaps TRBD2 as D (6 bases). The CDR3 contains 13 residues. From germline, CDR1 is SNHLY and CDR2 FYNNEI. Trimming took 7 bases from V and 0 from J, leaving 10 bases between them. The CDR3: CASTGRISYEQYF. CDR3 bases: TGTGCCAGCACAGGGAGGATCTCCTACGAGCAGTACTTC. Supplemented by reference TRBV2 and TRBJ2-7, the full variable domain reads EPEVTQTPSHQVTQMGQEVILRCVPISNHLYFYWYRQILGQKVEFLVSFYNNEISEKSEIFDDQFSVERPDGSNFTLKIRSTKLEDSAMYFCASTGRISYEQYFGPGTRLTVT.

The chain carries TRBV2 and TRBJ1-5; 10 nucleotides agree with TRBD1. Trimming took 4 bases from V and 4 from J; bases not matched to a gene: 1. The CDR3 totals 14 residues. CDR1 and CDR2 (germline): SNHLY, FYNNEI. CDR3 sequence: CASSAGQGNQPQHF. The CDR3 nucleotides are TGTGCCAGCAGTGCGGGACAGGGGAATCAGCCCCAGCATTTT.

The V and J genes are TRBV7-2 and TRBJ2-6, with no clear D. Trimming shortened V by 1 base and J by 0 bases, and 4 bases separated the two germline ends. Germline V gene data show CDR1 as SGHTA and CDR2 as FQGNSA. CDR3 length: 15 residues. The CDR3 sequence: CASSLGGSGANVLTF. CDR3 DNA: TGTGCCAGCAGCTTAGGTGGCTCTGGGGCCAACGTCCTGACTTTC.

The rearrangement uses TRBV10-3 and TRBJ1-2; TRBD1 matches 12 bases. Germline CDR1 ENHRY, CDR2 SYGVKD. Trimming cost V 4 bases and J 5 bases; bases outside gene matches: 5. The CDR3 has 15 residues. CDR3 residues: CAISAGTGGRYGYTF. The CDR3 coding sequence is TGTGCCATCAGTGCCGGGACAGGGGGCAGGTATGGCTACACCTTC.

This clone was counted between two and nine times. The CDR3 bases are TGTGCCAGAAGCTCCGGGACGTATGGCTACACCTTC. This gives the protein CARSSGTYGYTF. This chain connects TRBV5-3 to TRBJ1-2; tentative D call: TRBD1 (5 bases). TRBV5-3 is annotated as an ORF whose role is uncertain. V lost 3 bases and J lost 5, with 8 bases in between. The CDR3 sequence is 12 residues long.

The CDR3 is CASSLSLKSNQPQHF. DNA for the CDR3: TGTGCCAGCAGCTTAAGCCTAAAAAGCAATCAGCCCCAGCATTTT. This chain joins TRBV7-2 and TRBJ1-5; D gene uncertain. V gave up 2 bases and J gave up 1 base, with 9 bases separating them. The CDR3 covers 15 residues. The V gene's germline CDR1 is SGHTA and CDR2 FQGNSA.

The chain employs TRBV5-1 and TRBJ2-5, with D perhaps matching TRBD1 (6 bases). The J call may be wrong; the DNA end is better matched by TRBJ2-7. The CDR3 is made up of 14 amino acids. Germline values: CDR1 SGHRS, CDR2 YFSETQ. In DNA form, the CDR3 reads TGCGCCAGCAGCCTCTCGACAGGCACCTACGAGCAGTACTTC. Residues: CASSLSTGTYEQYF.

V gene TRBV13 combines with J gene TRBJ2-3, with no clear D. Deletions cut 5 bases from V and 5 bases from J, with 11 bases between. This CDR3 contains 13 residues. Germline V lookup: CDR1 PRHDT, CDR2 FYEKMQ (reference sequence). The DNA for the CDR3 is TGTGCCAGCAGCCCCAAATTCGGAGATACGCAGTATTTT. Its translation: CASSPKFGDTQYF.

The gene calls are TRBV28 and TRBJ2-3; D is undetermined. Trimming stripped 7 bases from V and 8 bases from J, with 10 bases between. The CDR3 extends over 11 amino acids. Per germline, CDR1 MDHEN and CDR2 SYDVKM. CDR3 residues: CASIGSGTQYF. The DNA for the CDR3 is TGTGCCAGCATCGGGTCGGGTACGCAGTATTTT.